This TCR beta chain is drawn from a study of blood T cell repertoires in COVID-19. Repertoires were generated with immunoSEQ multiplex PCR, while TCRdb's copy carries only in-frame clones and drops some. The sample holds a few hundred thousand clones, approximately 82% seen once. CDR1 and CDR2 (germline): KGHDR, SFDVKD. Trimming pared 6 bases from V and 7 bases from J, leaving 11 bases between. This CDR3 is built from 13 residues. Recovered status in Cohort 3 required two negative PCRs, clearance, or symptom resolution. The receptor's source is a man aged 35 to 55 who had recovered from COVID-19. V is TRBV24-1 and J is TRBJ2-2, with D perhaps matching TRBD2 (5 bases). Sequencing was carried out using PBMCs or T cells enriched from blood (not recorded which). CDR3 loop: CATSPTGIGELFF. CDR3 coding DNA: TGTGCCACCAGTCCCACGGGAATCGGGGAGCTGTTTTTT.